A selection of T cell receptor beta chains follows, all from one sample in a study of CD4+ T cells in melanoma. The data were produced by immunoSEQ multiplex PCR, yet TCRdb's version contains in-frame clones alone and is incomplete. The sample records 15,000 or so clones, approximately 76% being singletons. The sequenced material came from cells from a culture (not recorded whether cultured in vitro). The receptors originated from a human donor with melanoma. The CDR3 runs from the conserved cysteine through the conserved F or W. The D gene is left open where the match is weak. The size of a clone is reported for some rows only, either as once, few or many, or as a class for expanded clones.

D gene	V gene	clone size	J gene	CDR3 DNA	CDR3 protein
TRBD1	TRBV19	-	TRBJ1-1	TGTGCCAGTAGCCGCGGACAGGGCATAATTGAAGCTTTCTTT	CASSRGQGIIEAFF
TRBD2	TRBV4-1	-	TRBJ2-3	TGCGCCAGCAGCCAAGCTCGGACTAGCGGGGGGGTAGATACGCAGTATTTT	CASSQARTSGGVDTQYF
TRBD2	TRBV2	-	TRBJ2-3	TGTGCCAGCAGTTCTAAGGGACTAGCCGGAGATACGCAGTATTTT	CASSSKGLAGDTQYF
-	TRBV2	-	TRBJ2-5	TGTGCCAGCAGGAGGGGCGGGGCCCTGCAAGAGACCCAGTACTTC	CASRRGGALQETQYF
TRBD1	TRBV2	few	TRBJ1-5	TGTGCCAGCAGCGACAGGGGCTCCAGGCCCCAGCATTTT	CASSDRGSRPQHF
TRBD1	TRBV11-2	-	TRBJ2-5	TGTGCCAGCAGCTCGGACAGGGAAGAGACCCAGTACTTC	CASSSDREETQYF
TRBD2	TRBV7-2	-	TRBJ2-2	TGTGCCAGCAGCCCAATGGCGGGGGACACCGGGGAGCTGTTTTTT	CASSPMAGDTGELFF
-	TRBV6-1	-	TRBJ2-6	TGTGCCAGCAGTGCGGGGGTTAACTCTGGGGCCAACGTCCTGACTTTC	CASSAGVNSGANVLTF
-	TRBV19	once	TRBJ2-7	TGTGCCAGTAGTACTTCATGGACTACGGGCGGGGAGCAGTACTTC	CASSTSWTTGGEQYF
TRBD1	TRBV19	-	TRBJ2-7	TGTGCCAGTAGTATCCAGGGGGCGGACACCTACGAGCAGTACTTC	CASSIQGADTYEQYF
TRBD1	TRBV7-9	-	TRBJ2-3	TGTGCCAGCAGGCCAACCGGGACAGGGGAAACAGATACGCAGTATTTT	CASRPTGTGETDTQYF
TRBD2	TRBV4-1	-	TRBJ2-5	TGCGCCAGCAGCCAAGGGGTAGCGGGGGGCCCCGGGGCACACAGAGAGACCCAGTACTTC	CASSQGVAGGPGAHRETQYF
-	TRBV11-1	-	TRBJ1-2	TGTGCCAGCAGCTTTTTGGCTAACTATGGCTACACCTTC	CASSFLANYGYTF
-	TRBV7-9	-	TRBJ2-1	TGTGCCAGCGGAAACGGCCCGGGGGACTCCTACAATGAGCAGTTCTTC	CASGNGPGDSYNEQFF
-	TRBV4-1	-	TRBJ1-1	TGCGCCAGCAGCCAGGGAATAGGGAACCCGGGGTACGCTGAAGCTTTCTTT	CASSQGIGNPGYAEAFF
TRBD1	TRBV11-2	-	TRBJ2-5	TGTGCCAGCAGCTTAGCGGGACAGTATCAAGAGACCCAGTACTTC	CASSLAGQYQETQYF
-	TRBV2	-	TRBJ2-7	TGTGCCAGCGTGGGCGCGTTGAGCTACGAGCAGTACTTC	CASVGALSYEQYF
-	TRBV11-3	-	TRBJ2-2	TGTGCCAGCAGCTTAGTTGGTTCCGGGGAGCTGTTTTTT	CASSLVGSGELFF
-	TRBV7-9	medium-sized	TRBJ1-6	TGTGCCAGCAGCTCTAGGTGGGATTCACCCCTCCACTTT	CASSSRWDSPLHF
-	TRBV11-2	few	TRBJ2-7	TGTGCCAGCAGCGCCTCGAATGTGAGGGAAGGCGAGCAGTACTTC	CASSASNVREGEQYF
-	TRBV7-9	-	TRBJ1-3	TGTGCCAGCAGCTTAACGGAATCTGGAAACACCATATATTTT	CASSLTESGNTIYF
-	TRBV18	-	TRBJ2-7	TGTGCCAGCTCACCGCGGCTAGCTTTTGACGAGCAGTACTTC	CASSPRLAFDEQYF
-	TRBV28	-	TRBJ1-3	TGTGCCAGCAAGAGAAACACCATATATTTT	CASKRNTIYF
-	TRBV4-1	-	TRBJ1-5	TGCGCCAGCAGCCAAGGAAGAGTCGGCAGGGGTACCAGCAATCAGCCCCAGCATTTT	CASSQGRVGRGTSNQPQHF
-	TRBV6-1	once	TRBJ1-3	TGTGCCAGCAGCCCGGGGAGCTCTGGAAACACCATATATTTT	CASSPGSSGNTIYF
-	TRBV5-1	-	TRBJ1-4	TGCGCCAGCAGCTATGTCAGGGCAACTAATGAAAAACTGTTTTTT	CASSYVRATNEKLFF
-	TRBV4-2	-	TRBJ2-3	TGTGCCAGCAGCCGGCGGAGCCTCACAGATACGCAGTATTTT	CASSRRSLTDTQYF
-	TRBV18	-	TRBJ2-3	TGTGCCAGCTCACCATACTATACGGTCGCAGATACGCAGTATTTT	CASSPYYTVADTQYF
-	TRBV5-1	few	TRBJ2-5	TGCGCCAGCAGACGTGAGCAGGACGTGACCCAGTACTTC	CASRREQDVTQYF
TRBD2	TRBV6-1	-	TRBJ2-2	TGTGCCAGCAGTGAAGGTAGCGGGGGCACCGGGGAGCTGTTTTTT	CASSEGSGGTGELFF
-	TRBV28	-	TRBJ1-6	TGTGCCAGCAGTTTTTTACGCCGCTATAATTCACCCCTCCACTTT	CASSFLRRYNSPLHF
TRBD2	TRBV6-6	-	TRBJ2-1	TGTGCCAGCAGTAGACTAGCGGGGGCGTCAAATGAGCAGTTCTTC	CASSRLAGASNEQFF
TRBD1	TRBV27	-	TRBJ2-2	TGTGCCAGCAGTTCTCACCGGGACAGGGTAGGCACCGGGGAGCTGTTTTTT	CASSSHRDRVGTGELFF
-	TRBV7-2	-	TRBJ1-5	TGTGCCAGCAGCTTAGGATTCAATCAGCCCCAGCATTTT	CASSLGFNQPQHF
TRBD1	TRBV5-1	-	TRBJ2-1	TGCGCCAGCAGCATTACCGGGACAGGGATTAATGAGCAGTTCTTC	CASSITGTGINEQFF
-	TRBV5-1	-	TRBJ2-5	TGCGCCAGCAGCTTGTCCGAAAGAGCCCAGTACTTC	CASSLSERAQYF
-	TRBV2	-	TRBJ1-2	TGTGCCAGCAGCCGGGGCCAATCCTATGGCTACACCTTC	CASSRGQSYGYTF
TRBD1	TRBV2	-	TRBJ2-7	TGTGCCAGCAGTGTCAGTACAGGGGATGTCGAGCAGTACTTC	CASSVSTGDVEQYF
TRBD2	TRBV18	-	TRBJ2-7	TGTGCCAGCTCACCAGTTACTAGCGGGGGCCACGAGCAGTACTTC	CASSPVTSGGHEQYF
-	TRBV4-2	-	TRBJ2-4	TGTGCCAGCAGCCGGGGAGAGGGGGGGCAGGGCATTCAGTACTTC	CASSRGEGGQGIQYF
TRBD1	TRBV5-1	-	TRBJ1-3	TGCGCCAGCAACCCCGGGACAGGAACAAACACCATATATTTT	CASNPGTGTNTIYF
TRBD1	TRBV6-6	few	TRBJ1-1	TGTGCCAGCCATCGGGACAGCCTTTTAATGAACACTGAAGCTTTCTTT	CASHRDSLLMNTEAFF
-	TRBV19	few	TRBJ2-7	TGTGCCAGTAGTATACGACCAGGGGTCTCCTACGAGCAGTACTTC	CASSIRPGVSYEQYF
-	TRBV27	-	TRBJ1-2	TGTGCCAGCAGTATCAGACAGCGGAATGGCTACACCTTC	CASSIRQRNGYTF
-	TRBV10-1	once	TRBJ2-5	TGCGCCAGCAGTGATGGGTCGGGGCCTCAAGAGACCCAGTACTTC	CASSDGSGPQETQYF
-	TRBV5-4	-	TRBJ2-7	TGTGCCAGCAGCTTGGAGGGCGTCCCACCCTACGAGCAGTACTTC	CASSLEGVPPYEQYF
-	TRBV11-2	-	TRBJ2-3	TGTGCCAGCAGCCTACAACACGGCGGCAGGGGGGGCACAGATACGCAGTATTTT	CASSLQHGGRGGTDTQYF
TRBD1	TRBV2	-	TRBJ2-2	TGTGCCAGCCGGACAGGGTCGGCCGGGGAGCTGTTTTTT	CASRTGSAGELFF